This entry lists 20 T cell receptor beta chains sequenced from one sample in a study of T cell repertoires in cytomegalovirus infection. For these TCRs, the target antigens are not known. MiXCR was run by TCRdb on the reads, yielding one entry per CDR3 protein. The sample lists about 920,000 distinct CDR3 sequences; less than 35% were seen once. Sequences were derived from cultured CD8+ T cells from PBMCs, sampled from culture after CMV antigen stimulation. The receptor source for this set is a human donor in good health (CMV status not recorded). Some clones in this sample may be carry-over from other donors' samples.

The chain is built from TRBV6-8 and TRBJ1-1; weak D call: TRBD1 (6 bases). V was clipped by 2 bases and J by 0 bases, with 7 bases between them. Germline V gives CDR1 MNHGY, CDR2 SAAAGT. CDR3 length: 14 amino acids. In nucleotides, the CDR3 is TGTGCCAGCAGTTACGCAGGGGTGAACACTGAAGCTTTCTTT. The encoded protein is CASSYAGVNTEAFF.

The CDR3 nucleotides are TGTGCCAGCAGTTCAAAAGGGGGAGACGAGCAGTACGTC. Encoded protein: CASSSKGGDEQYV. This chain links TRBV12-3 or TRBV12-4 with TRBJ2-7; D is perhaps TRBD1 (6 bases). Trimming shortened V by 4 bases and J by 5 bases, and 12 bases separated the two germline ends. CDR3 length equals 13 residues.

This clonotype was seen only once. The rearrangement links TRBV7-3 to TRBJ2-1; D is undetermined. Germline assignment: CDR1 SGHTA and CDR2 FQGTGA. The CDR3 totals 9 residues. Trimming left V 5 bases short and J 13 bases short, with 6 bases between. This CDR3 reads CASSPYQFF. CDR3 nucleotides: TGTGCCAGCAGCCCCTATCAGTTCTTC.

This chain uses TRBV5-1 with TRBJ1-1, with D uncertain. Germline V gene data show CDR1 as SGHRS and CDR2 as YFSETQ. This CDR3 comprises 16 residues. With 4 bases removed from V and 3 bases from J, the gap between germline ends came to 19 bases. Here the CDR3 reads CASSAKVESADTEAFF. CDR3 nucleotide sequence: TGCGCCAGCAGCGCAAAGGTGGAGTCAGCCGACACTGAAGCTTTCTTT.

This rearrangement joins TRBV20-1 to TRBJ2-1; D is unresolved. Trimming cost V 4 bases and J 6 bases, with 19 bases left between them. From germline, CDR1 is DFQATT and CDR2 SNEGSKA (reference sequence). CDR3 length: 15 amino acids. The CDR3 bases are TGCAGTGCTAAAATAATATGGCTAGAAGGCAATGAGCAGTTCTTC. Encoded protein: CSAKIIWLEGNEQFF.

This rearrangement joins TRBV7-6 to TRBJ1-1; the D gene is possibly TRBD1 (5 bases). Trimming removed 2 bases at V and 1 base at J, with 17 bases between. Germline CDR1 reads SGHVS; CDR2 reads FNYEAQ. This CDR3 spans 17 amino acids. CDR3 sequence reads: CASSLNGARGGNTEAFF. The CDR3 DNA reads TGTGCCAGCAGCTTAAATGGGGCCCGGGGAGGGAACACTGAAGCTTTCTTT.

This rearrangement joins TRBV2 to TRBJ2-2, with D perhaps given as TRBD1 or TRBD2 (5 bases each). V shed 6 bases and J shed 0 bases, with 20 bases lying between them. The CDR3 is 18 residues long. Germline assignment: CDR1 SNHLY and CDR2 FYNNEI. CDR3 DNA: TGTGCCAGCAGGGGCGGGTACACCGGGACCGCGAACACCGGGGAGCTGTTTTTT. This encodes CASRGGYTGTANTGELFF.

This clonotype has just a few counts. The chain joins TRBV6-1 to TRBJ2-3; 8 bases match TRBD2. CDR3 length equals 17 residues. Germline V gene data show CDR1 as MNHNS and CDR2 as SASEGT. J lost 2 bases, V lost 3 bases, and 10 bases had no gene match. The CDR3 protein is CASSDPRTAGATDTQYF. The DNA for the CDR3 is TGTGCCAGCAGTGACCCTCGGACAGCGGGAGCCACAGATACGCAGTATTTT.

The CDR3 loop reads CATSDLPWRELFF. CDR3 sequence (DNA): TGTGCCACCAGTGATTTACCCTGGAGGGAGCTGTTTTTT. The rearrangement joins TRBV24-1 to TRBJ2-2; D gene uncertain. The CDR3 runs to 13 residues. Trimming stripped 1 base from V and 9 bases from J, with 8 bases between. The germline V gene encodes CDR1 KGHDR and CDR2 SFDVKD.

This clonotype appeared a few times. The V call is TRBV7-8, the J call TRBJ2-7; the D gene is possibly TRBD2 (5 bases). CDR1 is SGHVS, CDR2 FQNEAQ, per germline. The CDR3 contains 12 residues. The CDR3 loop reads CASSLEGFGQYV. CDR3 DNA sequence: TGTGCCAGCAGTTTAGAGGGTTTCGGGCAGTACGTC.

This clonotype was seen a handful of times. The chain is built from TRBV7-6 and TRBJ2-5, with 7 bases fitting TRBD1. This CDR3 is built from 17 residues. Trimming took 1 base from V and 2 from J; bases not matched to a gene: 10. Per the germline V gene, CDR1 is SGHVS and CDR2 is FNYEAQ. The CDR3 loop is CASSLGFQGELQETQYF. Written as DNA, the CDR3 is TGTGCCAGCAGCTTAGGATTCCAGGGGGAGCTTCAAGAGACCCAGTACTTC.

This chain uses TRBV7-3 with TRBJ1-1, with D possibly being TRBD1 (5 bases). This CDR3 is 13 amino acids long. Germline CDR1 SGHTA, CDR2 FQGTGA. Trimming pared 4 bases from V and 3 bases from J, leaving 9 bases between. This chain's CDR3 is CASSWGGHTEAFF. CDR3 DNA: TGTGCCAGCAGCTGGGGCGGCCACACTGAAGCTTTCTTT.

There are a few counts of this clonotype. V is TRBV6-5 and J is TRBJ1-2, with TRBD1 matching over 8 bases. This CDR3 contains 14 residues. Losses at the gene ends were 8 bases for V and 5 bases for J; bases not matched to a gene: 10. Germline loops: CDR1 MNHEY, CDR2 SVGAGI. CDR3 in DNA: TGTGCCAGCTATACAACACAGGGGGTGTATGGCTACACCTTC. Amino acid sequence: CASYTTQGVYGYTF.

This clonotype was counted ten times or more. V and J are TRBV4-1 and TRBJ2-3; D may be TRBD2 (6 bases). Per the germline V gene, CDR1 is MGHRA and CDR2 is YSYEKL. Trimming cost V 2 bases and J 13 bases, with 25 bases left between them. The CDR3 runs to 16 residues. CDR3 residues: CASSQLVAEGLPEKYF. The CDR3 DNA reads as TGCGCCAGCAGCCAACTGGTAGCGGAAGGGCTTCCGGAGAAGTATTTT.

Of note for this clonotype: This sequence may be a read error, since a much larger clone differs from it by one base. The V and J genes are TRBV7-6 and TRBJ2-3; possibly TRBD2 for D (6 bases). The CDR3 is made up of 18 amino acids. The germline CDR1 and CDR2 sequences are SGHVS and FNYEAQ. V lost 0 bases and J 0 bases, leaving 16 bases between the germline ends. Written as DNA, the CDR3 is TGTGCCAGCAGCTTAGCCCGACTAGTGGGTGGAAGCACAGATACGCAGTATTTT. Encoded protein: CASSLARLVGGSTDTQYF.

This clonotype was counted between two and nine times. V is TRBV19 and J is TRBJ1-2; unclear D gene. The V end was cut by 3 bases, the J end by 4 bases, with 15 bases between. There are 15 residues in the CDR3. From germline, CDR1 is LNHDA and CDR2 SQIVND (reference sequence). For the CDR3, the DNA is TGTGCCAGTAGTATCGGAGGCGCCAACTCCTATGGCTACACCTTC. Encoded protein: CASSIGGANSYGYTF.

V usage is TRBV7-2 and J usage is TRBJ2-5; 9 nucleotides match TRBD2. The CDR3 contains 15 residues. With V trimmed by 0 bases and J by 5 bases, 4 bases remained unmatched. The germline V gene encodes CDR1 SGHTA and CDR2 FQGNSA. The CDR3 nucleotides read TGTGCCAGCAGCTTAGCTAGCGGGGGCAGTGAGACCCAGTACTTC. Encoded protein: CASSLASGGSETQYF.

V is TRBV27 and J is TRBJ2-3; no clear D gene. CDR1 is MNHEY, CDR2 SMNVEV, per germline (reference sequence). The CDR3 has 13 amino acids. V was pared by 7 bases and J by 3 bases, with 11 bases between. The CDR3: CASTMLGTDTQYF. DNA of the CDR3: TGTGCCAGCACCATGTTGGGGACAGATACGCAGTATTTT.

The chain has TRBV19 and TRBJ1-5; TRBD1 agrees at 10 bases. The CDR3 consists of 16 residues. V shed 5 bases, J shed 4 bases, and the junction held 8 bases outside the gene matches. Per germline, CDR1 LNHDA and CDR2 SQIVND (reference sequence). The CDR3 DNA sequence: TGTGCCAGTAGTGTCTCCCCGGGACAGGGGAATCAGCCCCAGCATTTT. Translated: CASSVSPGQGNQPQHF.

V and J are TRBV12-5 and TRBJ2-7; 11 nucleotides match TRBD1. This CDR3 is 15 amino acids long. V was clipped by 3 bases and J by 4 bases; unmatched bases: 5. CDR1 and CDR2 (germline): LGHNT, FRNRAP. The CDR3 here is CASGFGTGGQYEQYV. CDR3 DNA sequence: TGTGCTAGTGGTTTCGGGACAGGGGGACAATACGAGCAGTACGTC.